This note documents a single TCR beta chain sequence. The antigen remains undetermined. The sample comes from a study of cytomegalovirus exposure and HLA in healthy donors. Study-level results: Within an earlier analysis, most TCR beta V segments proved productive either about 87% or about 30% of the time.

The CDR3 totals 13 residues. Germline V gene sequence: CDR1 SEHNR, CDR2 FQNEAQ (reference sequence). V was pared by 4 bases and J by 3 bases, with 10 bases between. PCR was performed using 60 Vbeta and 13 Jbeta primers. Data came from immunoSEQ multiplex PCR; TCRdb stores just in-frame clones and leaves some out. In the table there are about 95,000 clones, approximately 72% of which are singletons. The TCR comes from a woman aged 40 to 50 in good health and CMV-seropositive. The V and J genes are TRBV7-9 and TRBJ2-7; perhaps TRBD1 as D (5 bases). Sequencing was performed on PBMCs. For the CDR3, the DNA is TGTGCCAGCAGCTCGGACACCTACTACGAGCAGTACTTC. Translating gives CASSSDTYYEQYF.